This T cell receptor beta chain originates from a study of CD8+ T cells in alopecia areata. This clone was counted only a few times. The antigen remains undetermined. TCR sequencing used cDNA made by reverse transcription of extracted RNA. The table came from immunoSEQ multiplex PCR; TCRdb's copy has only in-frame clones and leaves some out. The sample gives approximately 42,000 clones, roughly 65% of which show up once; roughly 20% is in the top ten. Germline V gene sequence: CDR1 GTSNPN, CDR2 SVGIG (reference sequence). The CDR3 is 14 residues long. The ends were cut back, 8 bases at V and 4 bases at J, with 19 bases in the middle. This sample's treatment: oral pan-JAK inhibitor, 5-10 mg twice daily. Peripheral blood samples and lesional scalp punch biopsies were obtained from alopecia areata patients. The study, taken as a whole, reports: Lesional scalp, notably in alopecia totalis/universalis, had clonality above that of normal scalp. Whether baseline CD8+ expansion is linked to response remains uncertain, given a single nonresponder.

The chain uses TRBV30 and TRBJ2-3; the D gene could be TRBD1 or TRBD2 (6 bases each). The specimen comprised CD8+ T cells sorted from blood, sampled at week 4, from a patient treated with tofacitinib. The receptor comes from a human donor with alopecia areata. The CDR3: CAGSRGGSPDTQYF. The CDR3 DNA follows: TGTGCCGGGTCTAGAGGGGGGAGTCCAGATACGCAGTATTTT.